The T cell receptor (beta chain) under discussion was sequenced for a study of CD8 T cells in ankylosing spondylitis. This clonotype was detected a few times. TCR beta libraries were made by quantitative 5'-RACE with molecular barcodes. Via MiXCR, TCRdb re-called the 5' RACE reads, giving one row per CDR3 protein. The table lists some 7,000 distinct CDR3 sequences, 2.8% of them singletons. Germline CDR1 is SGDLS and CDR2 is YYNGEE. Trimming pared 2 bases from V and 2 bases from J, leaving 13 bases between. The CDR3 spans 15 residues. The V gene is TRBV9, the J gene TRBJ1-1; maybe TRBD1 (6 bases). This TCR was recovered from a female donor with ankylosing spondylitis or in good health (not recorded which). The sample comprised blood, either unsorted or a sorted T cell fraction (not recorded which). The DNA of the CDR3 is TGTGCCAGCAGCGTCAACAGGGATGCAAACACTGAAGCTTTCTTT. Protein: CASSVNRDANTEAFF.